These 27 T cell receptor beta chains were sequenced from one sample in a study of PD-1 blockade in classical Hodgkin lymphoma. Regarding time point: cycle 4 day 1 (C4D1), after more than five weeks of nivolumab. Every patient was affected by relapse after autologous stem cell transplantation, while exposure to brentuximab vedotin was not uniform. Libraries were prepared by immunoSEQ multiplex PCR; TCRdb keeps only in-frame clonotypes and omits some of them. The table records about 94,000 clones, about 93% of them present only once. The sequences come from peripheral blood mononuclear cells (PBMCs), collected before the fourth cycle of nivolumab. All receptors come from a human donor with classical Hodgkin lymphoma.

V usage is TRBV28 and J usage is TRBJ2-7; D gene uncertain. Trimming removed 6 bases from V and 3 bases from J, with 15 bases in between. From germline, CDR1 is MDHEN and CDR2 SYDVKM. CDR3 length: 14 amino acids. The CDR3: CASSSMGEGYEQYF. Written as DNA, the CDR3 is TGTGCCAGCAGCTCCATGGGTGAAGGCTACGAGCAGTACTTC.

This rearrangement joins TRBV7-9 to TRBJ2-7, with 7 nucleotides matching TRBD1. V lost 6 bases to trimming and J lost 2 bases; unmatched junction nucleotides: 13. Germline-derived CDR1 and CDR2 are SEHNR and FQNEAQ (reference sequence). CDR3 length: 16 residues. CDR3 nucleotides: TGTGCCAGCAGGTCCGTAGGGGGCACCGTTACCTACGAGCAGTACTTC. Protein product: CASRSVGGTVTYEQYF.

In this sample, this clone turned up once. This chain connects TRBV6-6 to TRBJ2-7; 9 nucleotides line up with TRBD1. Per the germline V gene, CDR1 is MNHNY and CDR2 is SVGAGI (reference sequence). The ends lost 7 bases at V and 5 bases at J; junction bases unmatched: 12. This CDR3 is 15 amino acids long. CDR3 protein: CASKITGQGNHEQYF. DNA of the CDR3: TGTGCCAGCAAAATAACGGGACAGGGTAACCACGAGCAGTACTTC.

Only a few counts were recorded for this clone. The rearrangement joins TRBV4-1 to TRBJ2-1; 8 positions agree with TRBD1. V was pared by 2 bases and J by 2 bases, with 8 bases of the junction left unmatched. The CDR3 is made up of 17 amino acids. From germline, CDR1 is MGHRA and CDR2 YSYEKL. The CDR3 coding sequence is TGCGCCAGCAGCCAACTGGACCTGACAGGGGCCTACAATGAGCAGTTCTTC. It encodes CASSQLDLTGAYNEQFF.

About this clone itself: A read error may account for a junction end that differs from germline. V usage is TRBV5-3 and J usage is TRBJ1-1; maybe TRBD1 (5 bases). TRBV5-3 is an open reading frame whose function is uncertain. This CDR3 is 13 amino acids long. CDR3 loop: CASSLPGMARAFF. As DNA, the CDR3 is TGTGCCAGCAGCTTGCCAGGGATGGCAAGAGCTTTCTTT.

The chain links TRBV5-4 to TRBJ1-1, with no clear D. Trimming took 4 bases from V and 4 from J, leaving 8 bases between them. CDR3 length: 12 amino acids. Germline V gene lookup returns CDR1 SGHNT and CDR2 YYREEE (reference sequence). The CDR3 DNA follows: TGTGCCAGCAGCCCCGGGTCCACTGAAGCTTTCTTT. Its protein is CASSPGSTEAFF. The complete variable domain, with remaining parts taken from reference TRBV5-4 and TRBJ1-1, reads ETGVTQSPTHLIKTRGQQVTLRCSSQSGHNTVSWYQQALGQGPQFIFQYYREEENGRGNFPPRFSGLQFPNYSSELNVNALELDDSALYLCASSPGSTEAFFGQGTRLTVV.

The J gene is TRBJ2-1, the V gene TRBV10-1; TRBD2 matches at 9 bases. The CDR3 spans 15 residues. The J segment lost 8 bases and the V segment lost 6 bases, leaving 11 bases of the junction unmatched. The germline CDR1 and CDR2 sequences are WNHNN and SYGVQD (reference sequence). The CDR3 reads CASRAGLAGTDEQFF. Here the CDR3 DNA reads TGCGCCAGCAGAGCTGGGCTAGCGGGAACCGATGAGCAGTTCTTC.

As to this clone: The missing conserved phenylalanine or tryptophan at the end of this CDR3 makes a read error likely. The chain links TRBV10-2 to TRBJ1-1; 7 bases align to TRBD1. Germline CDR1 and CDR2: WSHSY and SAAADI. J lost 1 base, V lost 0 bases, and 2 bases had no gene match. The CDR3 spans 15 residues. CDR3: CASSESGTANTEAFY. CDR3 coding DNA: TGCGCCAGCAGTGAGTCTGGGACAGCGAACACTGAAGCTTTCTAT.

This clone occurred a few times. The CDR3 region is CASSLGDLAGGDSYNEQFF. CDR3 sequence (DNA): TGTGCCAGCAGCTTAGGTGACTTAGCGGGGGGAGACTCCTACAATGAGCAGTTCTTC. V gene TRBV13 combines with J gene TRBJ2-1; 10 bases agree with TRBD2. V shed 0 bases and J 0 bases; nucleotides not matched to a gene: 8. Germline-derived CDR1 and CDR2 are PRHDT and FYEKMQ (reference sequence). The CDR3 contains 19 residues.

The chain uses TRBV6-5 and TRBJ1-4; TRBD1 agrees at 8 bases. CDR1 and CDR2 from the germline V gene are MNHEY and SVGAGI. Trimming at V came to 4 bases and at J to 8 bases, leaving 9 bases not matched to a gene. The CDR3 length is 15 residues. The CDR3 reads CASSSIGQGAEKLFF. For the CDR3, the DNA is TGTGCCAGCAGTTCCATTGGACAGGGAGCGGAAAAACTGTTTTTT.

This chain joins TRBV18 and TRBJ2-7; D unresolved. The germline V gene encodes CDR1 KGHSH and CDR2 LQKENI. The germline V and J ends were trimmed by 4 bases and 7 bases, with 11 bases remaining between them. The CDR3 is 12 amino acids. CDR3 amino acids: CASSLAVREQYF. CDR3 sequence (DNA): TGTGCCAGCTCACTGGCGGTGAGGGAGCAGTACTTC.

The rearrangement links TRBV28 to TRBJ1-2; D call uncertain. The V end was cut by 7 bases, the J end by 2 bases, with 14 bases between. In germline, CDR1 is MDHEN, CDR2 SYDVKM. This CDR3 is 14 amino acids long. Here the CDR3 reads CASTTSPLNYGYTF. DNA for the CDR3: TGTGCCAGCACCACCTCCCCCTTGAACTATGGCTACACCTTC.

The CDR3 DNA sequence: TGTGCCAGCAGCGGAGGACTAGAGCCCTACAATGAGCAGTTCTTC. It yields the protein CASSGGLEPYNEQFF. J is TRBJ2-1 and V is TRBV9, with 7 bases fitting TRBD2. Germline-derived CDR1 and CDR2 are SGDLS and YYNGEE. V shed 3 bases and J 2 bases; nucleotides not matched to a gene: 5. The CDR3 contains 15 residues.

This clone was observed once. The V and J genes are TRBV5-1 and TRBJ2-3; D is perhaps TRBD1 (5 bases). Trimming shortened V by 0 bases and J by 0 bases, and 8 bases separated the two germline ends. Germline CDR1 and CDR2: SGHRS and YFSETQ. The CDR3 extends over 15 amino acids. The CDR3 bases are TGCGCCAGCAGCTTGGGGCAGGGTAGCACAGATACGCAGTATTTT. This sequence encodes CASSLGQGSTDTQYF.

The chain couples TRBV11-2 to TRBJ2-3; D possibly corresponds to TRBD2 (5 bases). The V gene's germline CDR1 is SGHAT and CDR2 FQNNGV. V lost 0 bases to trimming and J lost 3 bases, with 10 bases between them. The CDR3 consists of 15 residues. The CDR3 DNA is TGTGCCAGCAGCTTAGACCCTAGCCCTACAGATACGCAGTATTTT. Its translation is CASSLDPSPTDTQYF.

The chain links TRBV28 to TRBJ2-1; tentative D call: TRBD2 (6 bases). V was pared by 8 bases and J by 7 bases, with 12 bases between. CDR1 MDHEN and CDR2 SYDVKM come from the germline V gene. The CDR3 has 12 residues. CDR3 in DNA: TGTGCCAGCGGGCTTGCGGGGAATGAGCAGTTCTTC. It yields the protein CASGLAGNEQFF.

The chain uses TRBV27 and TRBJ1-2; unclear D gene. Germline assignment: CDR1 MNHEY and CDR2 SMNVEV (reference sequence). Trimming took off 0 bases at V and 2 bases at J, with 19 bases between the two ends. The CDR3 spans 18 residues. The CDR3, as DNA: TGTGCCAGCAGTTTATCGGGAGGGCGGCAGCCCCCCAACTATGGCTACACCTTC. Translation: CASSLSGGRQPPNYGYTF.

The rearrangement links TRBV25-1 to TRBJ2-3; no reliable D call. Germline values: CDR1 MGHDK, CDR2 SYGVNS. The V end lost 4 bases, the J end lost 7 bases, and 3 bases lay between the germline ends. CDR3 length: 10 amino acids. In DNA, the CDR3 is TGTGCCAGCAGTGGCAATACGCAGTATTTT. Translation gives CASSGNTQYF.

The chain links TRBV7-9 to TRBJ2-5, with D unresolved. This CDR3 has 14 amino acids. V was clipped by 3 bases and J by 0 bases, with 8 bases between them. CDR1 and CDR2 from the germline V gene are SEHNR and FQNEAQ (reference sequence). The CDR3 region is CASSFPRYQETQYF. Written as DNA, the CDR3 is TGTGCCAGCAGCTTTCCCCGGTACCAAGAGACCCAGTACTTC.

This clone was seen only once. The chain has TRBV9 and TRBJ1-2; D remains ambiguous. The CDR3 is 11 amino acids. Trimming took off 6 bases at V and 1 base at J, with 4 bases between the two ends. Germline V gene data show CDR1 as SGDLS and CDR2 as YYNGEE. The CDR3 sequence: CASKDNYGYTF. CDR3 nucleotide sequence: TGTGCCAGCAAGGATAACTATGGCTACACCTTC. Full variable domain (outside the CDR3, taken from reference TRBV9 and TRBJ1-2): DSGVTQTPKHLITATGQRVTLRCSPRSGDLSVYWYQQSLDQGLQFLIQYYNGEERAKGNILERFSAQQFPDLHSELNLSSLELGDSALYFCASKDNYGYTFGSGTRLTVV.

The V call is TRBV27, the J call TRBJ2-7; D not resolved. CDR3 size: 15 residues. In germline, CDR1 is MNHEY, CDR2 SMNVEV (reference sequence). Between the trimmed V and J ends, which lost 3 bases and 0 bases, there was a span of 12 bases. The CDR3 sequence: CASSFQTFGSYEQYF. The CDR3 bases are TGTGCCAGCAGTTTTCAGACTTTCGGCTCCTACGAGCAGTACTTC.

V usage is TRBV2 and J usage is TRBJ2-7, with TRBD1 identical over 9 bases. From germline, CDR1 is SNHLY and CDR2 FYNNEI. Trimming cost V 6 bases and J 0 bases; bases outside gene matches: 6. The CDR3 has 15 amino acids. CDR3 loop: CASRRDRAGSYEQYF. The CDR3 DNA sequence: TGTGCCAGCAGAAGGGACAGGGCTGGCTCCTACGAGCAGTACTTC.

The chain uses TRBV6-5 and TRBJ2-5; TRBD1 matches 11 bases. The CDR3 sequence is 13 residues long. V lost 5 bases and J lost 11; bases outside the gene matches: 7. Germline V gives CDR1 MNHEY, CDR2 SVGAGI. CDR3 nucleotides: TGTGCCAGCAGTCGGGGACAGGGGGAACGGCAGTACTTC. Its translation is CASSRGQGERQYF.

The chain uses TRBV28 and TRBJ1-1; maybe TRBD1 (5 bases). V was shortened by 6 bases and J by 0 bases, with 17 bases between the two germline ends. Germline V lookup: CDR1 MDHEN, CDR2 SYDVKM. The CDR3 extends over 16 amino acids. The CDR3 is CASSFPGPLLNTEAFF. CDR3 nucleotides: TGTGCCAGCAGCTTCCCGGGACCCCTTTTGAACACTGAAGCTTTCTTT.

The rearrangement uses TRBV5-4 and TRBJ2-5; 8 nucleotides agree with TRBD2. V dropped 4 bases and J dropped 4; count of bases not matched to a gene: 6. The CDR3 has 14 amino acids. Germline loops: CDR1 SGHNT, CDR2 YYREEE (reference sequence). CDR3: CASSHGLASETQYF. The CDR3 nucleotides read TGTGCCAGCAGCCACGGACTAGCTTCAGAGACCCAGTACTTC.

The chain recombines TRBV7-6 with TRBJ2-1, with a possible D match to TRBD2 (6 bases). The CDR3 sequence is 17 residues long. V shed 2 bases and J shed 8 bases, with 22 bases lying between them. The germline V gene encodes CDR1 SGHVS and CDR2 FNYEAQ. For the CDR3, the DNA is TGTGCCAGCAGCTTACGGCCCCTGCGGCGGGACCGGGATGAGCAGTTCTTC. As protein: CASSLRPLRRDRDEQFF.

The genes are TRBV5-4 and TRBJ2-3; TRBD2 might be the D (6 bases). CDR3 size: 15 residues. Looked up from germline, CDR1 is SGHNT and CDR2 is YYREEE (reference sequence). The V end lost 6 bases, the J end lost 0 bases, and 14 bases lay between the germline ends. The CDR3 nucleotides read TGTGCCAGCAAGCCCGGAGGGTTTAGCACAGATACGCAGTATTTT. Protein: CASKPGGFSTDTQYF.